The sequence of this T cell receptor beta chain was determined in a study of tumor and adjacent non-tumor tissue in lung cancer. Study-level background: Aged about 30 to 76 years, patients included roughly ten men and a few women with stage I to III disease. General study points: In normal lung, the top 100 clones were significantly more dominant than in tumor. TCR diversity was significantly greater in tumor than normal lung tissue.

This sample's RNA came from whole unsorted tissue. Distant lung tissue was collected more than 3 cm away from the tumor edge. Germline CDR1 reads SEHNR; CDR2 reads FQNEAQ (reference sequence). This CDR3 is built from 12 residues. The V end lost 3 bases, the J end lost 10 bases, and 10 bases lay between the germline ends. With regard to this clonotype: Its antigen is unidentified.

The library came from three nested PCR rounds adapted from ARM-PCR protocols. Each CDR3 protein is one row after TCRdb ran MiXCR on the multiplex PCR reads. This repertoire shows 90,000 to 100,000 distinct CDR3 sequences, 80% found once; its top ten account for around 30%. The source material was distant non-tumor lung tissue. The receptor comes from a man in his sixties with small cell lung cancer. The chain combines TRBV7-9 with TRBJ2-1; D gene ambiguous. The CDR3 sequence is CASSLRRREQFF. The CDR3 bases are TGTGCCAGCAGCTTGCGGCGTAGGGAGCAGTTCTTC.